This TCR beta chain was documented in a study of CD8 T cells in Susac syndrome. The RNA, about 0.45 to 1 ug, was put through reverse transcription using random hexamers. TCRdb reprocessed the immunoSEQ multiplex PCR reads with MiXCR, giving one entry per CDR3 protein. The table includes 400,000 or so distinct CDR3 sequences, approximately 85% detected once. The CDR3 has 13 amino acids. Germline values: CDR1 SGHDN, CDR2 FVKESK. The V gene lost 1 base and the J gene lost 3 bases, with 4 bases spanning the gap. The gene calls are TRBV14 and TRBJ1-5; D gene uncertain. The clonotype originates from a human donor with multiple sclerosis. Specimen: CD8+ T cells from PBMCs. Here the CDR3 reads CASSQAPNQPQHF. The CDR3 DNA reads as TGTGCCAGCAGCCAAGCACCCAATCAGCCCCAGCATTTT. Complete variable domain (other parts from reference TRBV14 and TRBJ1-5): EAGVTQFPSHSVIEKGQTVTLRCDPISGHDNLYWYRRVMGKEIKFLLHFVKESKQDESGMPNNRFLAERTGGTYSTLKVQPAELEDSGVYFCASSQAPNQPQHFGDGTRLSIL.